These 28 T cell receptor beta chains share one sample of origin, sequenced in a study of blood T cell repertoires in COVID-19. Method: immunoSEQ multiplex PCR; TCRdb's copy keeps in-frame clones and lacks some. This table holds about 130,000 clones, 70% to 85% found once. Sequenced: PBMCs or T cells enriched from blood (not recorded which). The receptors stem from a man aged 50 to 60 who had recovered from COVID-19.

The CDR3 reads CASSLDRGGSPLHF. CDR3 nucleotides: TGTGCCAGCAGCCTAGACAGGGGCGGTTCACCCCTCCACTTT. The rearrangement uses TRBV7-2 and TRBJ1-6; 8 bases are shared with TRBD1. Germline values: CDR1 SGHTA, CDR2 FQGNSA. V lost 5 bases and J lost 9; bases outside the gene matches: 6. This CDR3 comprises 14 residues.

The chain is built from TRBV6-5 and TRBJ1-1, with D unclear. The V gene lost 3 bases and the J gene lost 1 base, with 9 bases spanning the gap. Germline V lookup: CDR1 MNHEY, CDR2 SVGAGI. The CDR3 covers 14 residues. CDR3 sequence reads: CASSYRSGNTEAFF. For the CDR3, the DNA is TGTGCCAGCAGTTATCGTAGCGGGAACACTGAAGCTTTCTTT.

The CDR3 DNA follows: TGTGCCAGCAGCTTAGGACTAGCGACCGGGGAGCTGTTTTTT. Translated, it gives CASSLGLATGELFF. The chain uses TRBV7-3 and TRBJ2-2; 9 bases line up with TRBD2. Germline trimming cut 2 bases from V and 5 bases from J; bases unmatched to any gene: 0. The CDR3 is 14 residues long. Germline V gene sequence: CDR1 SGHTA, CDR2 FQGTGA.

This rearrangement joins TRBV5-1 to TRBJ1-2; D is uncertain. V shed 4 bases and J shed 1 base, with 8 bases lying between them. The CDR3 has 13 residues. Germline lookup yields CDR1 SGHRS and CDR2 YFSETQ. CDR3: CASSPQSNYGYTF. DNA for the CDR3: TGCGCCAGCAGCCCACAGAGTAACTATGGCTACACCTTC. The entire variable domain, with the rest obtained from reference TRBV5-1 and TRBJ1-2, is as follows: KAGVTQTPRYLIKTRGQQVTLSCSPISGHRSVSWYQQTPGQGLQFLFEYFSETQRNKGNFPGRFSGRQFSNSRSEMNVSTLELGDSALYLCASSPQSNYGYTFGSGTRLTVV.

Of note for this clone: A junction boundary mismatches the germline segment, possibly from a read error. The gene calls are TRBV7-7 and TRBJ1-1; D is ambiguous. The CDR3 sequence is 13 residues long. CDR1 SSHAT and CDR2 FNYEAQ come from the germline V gene (reference sequence). For the CDR3, the DNA is TGTGCTAGCAGACCCGCGATGAGTACTGAAGCTTTCTTT. It codes for CASRPAMSTEAFF.

The chain joins TRBV11-2 to TRBJ1-2, with a weak D call TRBD1 (6 bases). The CDR3 is made up of 15 amino acids. Germline values: CDR1 SGHAT, CDR2 FQNNGV. Trimming removed 5 bases from V and 3 bases from J, with 16 bases in between. The CDR3 here is CASSKQGLGDYGYTF. CDR3 sequence (DNA): TGTGCCAGCAGCAAACAGGGATTAGGGGACTATGGCTACACCTTC.

CDR3 sequence: CAIRGEPQMGQYF. The CDR3, as DNA: TGTGCCATCAGGGGCGAACCGCAAATGGGGCAGTATTTT. The chain carries TRBV10-3 and TRBJ2-3; no clear D gene. Deletions cut 6 bases from V and 11 bases from J, with 18 bases between. Germline values: CDR1 ENHRY, CDR2 SYGVKD. This CDR3 is 13 amino acids long.

The chain is built from TRBV11-2 and TRBJ1-6; D unclear. Trimming took off 1 base at V and 9 bases at J, with 10 bases between the two ends. The CDR3 has 14 amino acids. In germline, CDR1 is SGHAT, CDR2 FQNNGV. The DNA of the CDR3 is TGTGCCAGCAGCTTAGTACAGCGGGTTTCACCCCTCCACTTT. Translated: CASSLVQRVSPLHF. Full variable domain (outside the CDR3, taken from reference TRBV11-2 and TRBJ1-6): EAGVAQSPRYKIIEKRQSVAFWCNPISGHATLYWYQQILGQGPKLLIQFQNNGVVDDSQLPKDRFSAERLKGVDSTLKIQPAKLEDSAVYLCASSLVQRVSPLHFGNGTRLTVT.

This rearrangement joins TRBV28 to TRBJ1-2; D unresolved. Germline V gene lookup returns CDR1 MDHEN and CDR2 SYDVKM. CDR3 size: 16 residues. V was clipped by 3 bases and J by 5 bases, with 19 bases between them. DNA for the CDR3: TGTGCCAGCAGTTTCCCCCGGGCGGGGAGAGGGTATGGCTACACCTTC. Its protein is CASSFPRAGRGYGYTF.

The chain links TRBV3-1 (or the pseudogene TRBV3-2) to TRBJ2-2; 7 nucleotides align to TRBD2. With 3 bases clipped from V and 7 bases from J, the junction kept 5 bases outside the gene matches. The CDR3 contains 14 residues. The germline V gene has CDR1 LGHDT and CDR2 YNNKEL (reference sequence). CDR3 DNA: TGTGCCAGCAGCCAGACTAGCTCGGGCGGGGAGCTGTTTTTT. This translates into CASSQTSSGGELFF.

This clone was counted once. The chain uses TRBV4-2 and TRBJ1-5; perhaps TRBD1 as D (5 bases). V was shortened by 0 bases and J by 1 base, with 7 bases between the two germline ends. The germline gives CDR1 LGHNA, CDR2 YNFKEQ. This CDR3 has 15 amino acids. The CDR3 is CASSQDAGSNQPQHF. CDR3 bases: TGTGCCAGCAGCCAAGACGCAGGGAGCAATCAGCCCCAGCATTTT.

V and J are TRBV1 and TRBJ1-5; the table's D gene call, TRBD1, was not cross checked with the DNA. TRBV1 has pseudogene status. This CDR3 has 15 amino acids. The CDR3 sequence: CTSSLEQGTGQPQHF. The CDR3, as DNA: TGCACCAGCAGCCTAGAACAGGGTACAGGTCAGCCCCAGCATTTT.

V usage is TRBV7-8 and J usage is TRBJ1-5; 10 bases line up with TRBD1. Germline V gene sequence: CDR1 SGHVS, CDR2 FQNEAQ. Trimming at V came to 5 bases and at J to 7 bases, leaving 5 bases not matched to a gene. CDR3 length equals 14 residues. The CDR3 DNA is TGTGCCAGCAGCCAAGACAGGGGGCGACAGCCCCAGCATTTT. This gives the protein CASSQDRGRQPQHF.

The chain couples TRBV11-3 to TRBJ2-1; 7 nucleotides align to TRBD2. In germline, CDR1 is SGHNT, CDR2 YENEEA. This CDR3 has 14 residues. J was trimmed by 1 base and V by 3 bases; bases with no gene match: 0. CDR3 loop: CASSFGGSYNEQFF. The CDR3 nucleotides are TGTGCCAGCAGCTTCGGGGGGTCCTACAATGAGCAGTTCTTC. The full variable domain, with the rest looked up from reference TRBV11-3 and TRBJ2-1, is EAGVVQSPRYKIIEKKQPVAFWCNPISGHNTLYWYLQNLGQGPELLIRYENEEAVDDSQLPKDRFSAERLKGVDSTLKIQPAELGDSAVYLCASSFGGSYNEQFFGPGTRLTVL.

Only a few counts were recorded for this clone. The gene calls are TRBV7-2 and TRBJ2-5; 10 positions match TRBD2. The V segment lost 5 bases and the J segment 5 bases; nucleotides outside the gene matches: 5. Germline V gene lookup returns CDR1 SGHTA and CDR2 FQGNSA. This CDR3 is 14 amino acids long. The CDR3 nucleotides read TGTGCCAGCAGCAGCCATAGCGGGGGGGAGACCCAGTACTTC. Translated: CASSSHSGGETQYF.

The table lists this clone with a few counts. The chain joins TRBV7-3 to TRBJ2-7, with D possibly matching TRBD1 (5 bases). Trimming took 1 base from V and 5 from J, leaving 6 bases between them. This CDR3 comprises 12 residues. Germline loops: CDR1 SGHTA, CDR2 FQGTGA. The CDR3, as DNA: TGTGCCAGCAGCTTAATGGGGCACGAGCAGTACTTC. The encoded protein is CASSLMGHEQYF.

V usage is TRBV7-2 and J usage is TRBJ1-2; D perhaps matches TRBD1 (6 bases). The CDR3 is 14 amino acids. V was cut by 4 bases and J by 4 bases, with 13 bases left in between. Germline V gives CDR1 SGHTA, CDR2 FQGNSA. Written as DNA, the CDR3 is TGTGCCAGCAGCTCTACAGGGATGCGCTATGGCTACACCTTC. Amino acid sequence: CASSSTGMRYGYTF.

This rearrangement joins TRBV9 to TRBJ2-5, with 8 bases aligning to TRBD2. Looked up from germline, CDR1 is SGDLS and CDR2 is YYNGEE. V shed 3 bases, J shed 4 bases, and the junction held 5 bases outside the gene matches. The CDR3 loop spans 14 amino acids. The CDR3 region is CASSGAGGVETQYF. The CDR3 DNA follows: TGTGCCAGCAGCGGGGCCGGGGGGGTAGAGACCCAGTACTTC.

This chain uses TRBV3-1 (or the pseudogene TRBV3-2) with TRBJ1-5; 9 bases align to TRBD1. With 3 bases clipped from V and 4 bases from J, the junction kept 7 bases outside the gene matches. Germline loops: CDR1 LGHDT, CDR2 YNNKEL (reference sequence). The CDR3 is 16 amino acids. CDR3 in amino acids: CASSHVNRGPNQPQHF. The CDR3 coding sequence is TGTGCCAGCAGCCACGTCAACAGGGGGCCTAATCAGCCCCAGCATTTT.

This clone is deemed medium-sized (0.01 to 0.1%). The J gene is TRBJ2-5, the V gene TRBV6-1; 9 bases line up with TRBD2. CDR3 size: 15 residues. The germline V gene has CDR1 MNHNS and CDR2 SASEGT. Trimming took 3 bases from V and 5 from J; bases not matched to a gene: 7. CDR3: CASSDQAGGSETQYF. The CDR3 DNA reads as TGTGCCAGCAGTGATCAGGCGGGGGGGAGCGAGACCCAGTACTTC.

This clone has only a few counts. J is TRBJ2-2 and V is TRBV19; 7 bases map to TRBD2. V dropped 5 bases and J dropped 0; count of bases not matched to a gene: 3. This CDR3 contains 15 residues. CDR1 and CDR2 from the germline V gene are LNHDA and SQIVND (reference sequence). The CDR3 region has the DNA TGTGCCAGTAGTTGGCGGGGGTCGAACACCGGGGAGCTGTTTTTT. Protein sequence: CASSWRGSNTGELFF.

The rearrangement links TRBV7-2 to TRBJ1-1; D is ambiguous. Germline V gene sequence: CDR1 SGHTA, CDR2 FQGNSA. The germline V and J ends were trimmed by 4 bases and 0 bases, with 12 bases remaining between them. The CDR3 runs to 15 residues. The CDR3 region has the DNA TGTGCCAGCAGCTCCTTAAGAGGATTGAACACTGAAGCTTTCTTT. Protein: CASSSLRGLNTEAFF.

The genes are TRBV7-8 and TRBJ1-6; 7 bases fit TRBD1. Germline CDR1 SGHVS, CDR2 FQNEAQ. Unmatched junction bases numbered 10, after V lost 5 bases and J lost 6 bases. The CDR3 is 16 amino acids. The CDR3 DNA sequence: TGTGCCAGCAGCCAACCCCGGGACAGAGCTAATTCACCCCTCCACTTT. This gives the protein CASSQPRDRANSPLHF. Based on the CDR3 plus reference TRBV7-8 and TRBJ1-6, the full variable domain is GAGVSQSPRYKVAKRGQDVALRCDPISGHVSLFWYQQALGQGPEFLTYFQNEAQLDKSGLPSDRFFAERPEGSVSTLKIQRTQQEDSAVYLCASSQPRDRANSPLHFGNGTRLTVT.

This clone turned up a few times. The chain uses TRBV25-1 and TRBJ2-3; the D gene is possibly TRBD1 (6 bases). V was shortened by 4 bases and J by 4 bases, with 12 bases between the two germline ends. CDR1 is MGHDK and CDR2 is SYGVNS in the germline V gene. The CDR3 runs to 14 residues. Here the CDR3 reads CASSVQGDADTQYF. In DNA form, the CDR3 reads TGTGCCAGCAGTGTACAGGGTGACGCAGATACGCAGTATTTT. The complete variable domain, with remaining parts taken from reference TRBV25-1 and TRBJ2-3, reads EADIYQTPRYLVIGTGKKITLECSQTMGHDKMYWYQQDPGMELHLIHYSYGVNSTEKGDLSSESTVSRIRTEHFPLTLESARPSHTSQYLCASSVQGDADTQYFGPGTRLTVL.

The chain links TRBV7-9 to TRBJ2-5; 7 bases align to TRBD1. The V and J ends lost 5 bases and 7 bases, in that order; junction bases with no gene match: 10. The CDR3 covers 14 residues. Germline CDR1 reads SEHNR; CDR2 reads FQNEAQ (reference sequence). As DNA, the CDR3 is TGTGCCAGCAGCCCGCCCGACAGGGTTTTGACCCAGTACTTC. Translation gives CASSPPDRVLTQYF.

The J gene is TRBJ2-1, the V gene TRBV25-1; TRBD2 matches 11 bases. V lost 3 bases, J lost 7 bases, and 5 bases stayed unmatched. CDR1 and CDR2 (germline): MGHDK, SYGVNS. The CDR3 runs to 15 residues. This chain's CDR3 is CASSEVAGGRNEQFF. CDR3 nucleotides: TGTGCCAGCAGTGAGGTAGCGGGGGGGCGAAATGAGCAGTTCTTC.

This clone was seen once. The rearrangement joins TRBV4-2 to TRBJ2-7; 10 bases are a match to TRBD2. V dropped 0 bases and J dropped 3; count of bases not matched to a gene: 11. The CDR3 is 18 amino acids. Germline V gives CDR1 LGHNA, CDR2 YNFKEQ. The CDR3 DNA follows: TGTGCCAGCAGCCAAGAATTCTGGTCGGCTAGCGGGAGCTACGAGCAGTACTTC. Translated: CASSQEFWSASGSYEQYF.

This sequence joins TRBV30 and TRBJ2-3; D possibly corresponds to TRBD1 (5 bases). V lost 1 base and J 8 bases, leaving 7 bases between the germline ends. CDR3 length: 11 residues. From germline, CDR1 is GTSNPN and CDR2 SVGIG (reference sequence). The CDR3 loop is CAWSGGLTQYF. CDR3 nucleotide sequence: TGTGCCTGGAGTGGGGGCCTTACGCAGTATTTT.